Below are 20 T cell receptor beta chains sequenced from a single sample in a study of CD8 T cells in Susac syndrome. RNA was extracted with the RNeasy kit, and a quantity of roughly 0.5 to 1 ug was reverse transcribed using random hexamers. In TCRdb, the immunoSEQ multiplex PCR reads were re-called with MiXCR into one record per CDR3 protein. The sample has about 300,000 distinct CDR3 sequences; roughly 85% are singletons. What was sequenced was CD8+ T cells from PBMCs. These receptors were taken from a human donor with multiple sclerosis.

Remarks on this clonotype: One junction end does not reproduce the germline sequence, and a read error may be involved. This chain uses TRBV24-1 with TRBJ1-1, with D unresolved. Germline values: CDR1 KGHDR, CDR2 SFDVKD. The CDR3 loop spans 13 amino acids. CDR3 amino acids: CATSDFRNSEAFF. The DNA of the CDR3 is TGTGCCACCAGTGATTTTCGTAACAGTGAAGCTTTCTTT.

This CDR3 is CASSIRGPISGANVLTF. The DNA of the CDR3 is TGTGCCAGCAGTATCAGGGGTCCCATCTCTGGGGCCAACGTCCTGACTTTC. The V gene is TRBV6-1, the J gene TRBJ2-6, with D tentatively TRBD1 (6 bases). CDR1 is MNHNS and CDR2 is SASEGT in the germline V gene. Trimming removed 5 bases at V and 0 bases at J, with 14 bases between. The CDR3 has 17 amino acids.

In its sample, this clonotype was seen many times. The V call is TRBV28, the J call TRBJ2-7, with TRBD2 matching 9 bases. The germline V gene encodes CDR1 MDHEN and CDR2 SYDVKM. J lost 0 bases, V lost 8 bases, and 5 bases had no gene match. The CDR3 loop spans 14 amino acids. The CDR3: CASSLSGSSYEQYF. CDR3 nucleotide sequence: TGTGCCAGCTCCCTTAGCGGGAGCTCCTACGAGCAGTACTTC. Full variable domain (remainder filled in from reference TRBV28 and TRBJ2-7): DVKVTQSSRYLVKRTGEKVFLECVQDMDHENMFWYRQDPGLGLRLIYFSYDVKMKEKGDIPEGYSVSREKKERFSLILESASTNQTSMYLCASSLSGSSYEQYFGPGTRLTVT.

The J gene is TRBJ2-3, the V gene TRBV3-1; 8 bases align to TRBD2. The CDR3 has 17 residues. V was pared by 1 base and J by 4 bases, with 10 bases of the junction left unmatched. Germline CDR1 reads LGHDT; CDR2 reads YNNKEL (reference sequence). The CDR3 region has the DNA TGTGCCAGCAGCCAAGCGGCGGGAGGTCTCCTCCCAGATACGCAGTATTTT. Protein sequence: CASSQAAGGLLPDTQYF.

The chain is built from TRBV27 and TRBJ2-5; 10 bases fit TRBD2. The CDR3 contains 13 residues. The J segment lost 5 bases and the V segment lost 8 bases, leaving 5 bases of the junction unmatched. Germline CDR1 is MNHEY and CDR2 is SMNVEV (reference sequence). CDR3 DNA: TGTGCCAGCGCCGGGACTAGCGATGAGACCCAGTACTTC. This sequence encodes CASAGTSDETQYF.

The chain is built from TRBV27 and TRBJ2-7; D call uncertain. V gave up 0 bases and J gave up 2 bases, with 11 bases separating them. The CDR3 length is 15 residues. Germline loops: CDR1 MNHEY, CDR2 SMNVEV (reference sequence). The CDR3 is CASSLSRGGAYEQYF. CDR3 DNA sequence: TGTGCCAGCAGTTTATCGAGAGGCGGAGCCTACGAGCAGTACTTC.

The gene calls are TRBV27 and TRBJ2-7; the match to TRBD2 covers 9 bases. Germline CDR1 MNHEY, CDR2 SMNVEV (reference sequence). The CDR3 covers 15 residues. The junction had 8 bases not matched to a gene; V was cut back by 3 bases and J by 5 bases. CDR3 sequence reads: CASSLGGLALDEQYF. As DNA, the CDR3 is TGTGCCAGCAGTTTGGGGGGACTAGCCCTAGACGAGCAGTACTTC.

The chain recombines TRBV9 with TRBJ2-1, with TRBD2 matching 7 bases. The length of the CDR3 is 16 residues. Germline CDR1 reads SGDLS; CDR2 reads YYNGEE. The J segment lost 2 bases and the V segment lost 3 bases, leaving 8 bases of the junction unmatched. CDR3 in amino acids: CASSGRPSGAYNEQFF. As DNA, the CDR3 is TGTGCCAGCAGCGGCCGACCTAGCGGAGCCTACAATGAGCAGTTCTTC.

The chain employs TRBV23-1 and TRBJ2-1; TRBD2 agrees at 10 bases. TRBV23-1 is flagged as an ORF with uncertain function. V was clipped by 7 bases and J by 6 bases; unmatched bases: 9. The CDR3 runs to 15 residues. The CDR3: CASTRAGGPGNEQFF. The CDR3 DNA reads as TGCGCCAGCACAAGAGCGGGAGGGCCGGGCAATGAGCAGTTCTTC.

The rearrangement uses TRBV21-1 and TRBJ2-1; the table names TRBD1, a call not compared with the DNA. TRBV21-1 is designated a pseudogene. The CDR3 is 14 amino acids. CDR3 region: CASYRTGSNNEQFF. In DNA form, the CDR3 reads TGTGCCAGCTACCGGACAGGGTCCAACAATGAGCAGTTCTTC.

CDR3 protein: CASSTENTEAFF. The CDR3 region has the DNA TGTGCCAGCAGCACAGAGAACACTGAAGCTTTCTTT. This chain connects TRBV12-3 or TRBV12-4 to TRBJ1-1; no definite D call. The CDR3 length is 12 residues. Trimming stripped 6 bases from V and 1 base from J, with 6 bases between.

This clonotype was counted between two and nine times. The chain recombines TRBV6-1 with TRBJ2-1, with TRBD2 matching 9 bases. The CDR3 totals 14 residues. Looked up from germline, CDR1 is MNHNS and CDR2 is SASEGT. With 5 bases clipped from V and 8 bases from J, the junction kept 7 bases outside the gene matches. CDR3 DNA: TGTGCCAGCAGTAATAGCGGGAGCTGGCATGAGCAGTTCTTC. Translating it yields CASSNSGSWHEQFF.

Comment on this clonotype: The junction shows a germline mismatch at one end, possibly a read error. The chain carries TRBV7-6 and TRBJ2-7; 8 bases fit TRBD2. Germline CDR1 and CDR2: SGHVS and FNYEAQ. The CDR3 is 14 residues long. The CDR3 loop is CASSRGLASDEQYF. The CDR3 DNA sequence: TGTGCTAGCAGCCGCGGACTAGCCTCGGACGAGCAGTACTTC. The entire variable domain, with the rest obtained from reference TRBV7-6 and TRBJ2-7, is as follows: GAGVSQSPRYKVTKRGQDVALRCDPISGHVSLYWYRQALGQGPEFLTYFNYEAQQDKSGLPNDRFSAERPEGSISTLTIQRTEQRDSAMYRCASSRGLASDEQYFGPGTRLTVT.

The chain uses TRBV7-9 and TRBJ1-3, with D possibly being TRBD1 (5 bases). Deletions cut 2 bases from V and 0 bases from J, with 8 bases between. This CDR3 has 15 residues. Germline-derived CDR1 and CDR2 are SEHNR and FQNEAQ (reference sequence). The CDR3 bases are TGTGCCAGCAGCTTACCGGGGACCTCTGGAAACACCATATATTTT. Protein sequence: CASSLPGTSGNTIYF. The complete variable domain, with remaining parts taken from reference TRBV7-9 and TRBJ1-3, reads DTGVSQNPRHKITKRGQNVTFRCDPISEHNRLYWYRQTLGQGPEFLTYFQNEAQLEKSRLLSDRFSAERPKGSFSTLEIQRTEQGDSAMYLCASSLPGTSGNTIYFGEGSWLTVV.

This clonotype occurred a few times. This chain connects TRBV9 to TRBJ2-7; the match to TRBD2 covers 8 bases. Germline V lookup: CDR1 SGDLS, CDR2 YYNGEE. Trimming took 3 bases from V and 5 from J; bases not matched to a gene: 7. There are 14 residues in the CDR3. In DNA, the CDR3 is TGTGCCAGCAGCGCGGGACTAGAAGGCAACGAGCAGTACTTC. Amino acid sequence: CASSAGLEGNEQYF.

The chain employs TRBV11-2 and TRBJ2-7; D not resolved. CDR1 is SGHAT and CDR2 is FQNNGV in the germline V gene. The CDR3 runs to 14 residues. V shed 0 bases and J shed 0 bases, with 6 bases lying between them. Written as DNA, the CDR3 is TGTGCCAGCAGCTTAGAGAGATACTCCTACGAGCAGTACTTC. Translated, it gives CASSLERYSYEQYF.

The rearrangement links TRBV20-1 to TRBJ2-3, with 12 bases that match TRBD2. V gave up 6 bases and J gave up 6 bases; unmatched junction bases: 10. The CDR3 is 15 residues long. In germline, CDR1 is DFQATT, CDR2 SNEGSKA (reference sequence). For the CDR3, the DNA is TGCAGTGCGCCGCCCCGACTAGCGGGAGAGGATACGCAGTATTTT. The encoded protein is CSAPPRLAGEDTQYF.

This clonotype was seen only once. The V and J genes are TRBV5-4 and TRBJ2-5; D may correspond to TRBD1 or TRBD2 (7 bases each). CDR3 length equals 15 residues. Trimming shortened V by 5 bases and J by 4 bases, and 18 bases separated the two germline ends. The germline gives CDR1 SGHNT, CDR2 YYREEE (reference sequence). CDR3 region: CASSFYRGGAETQYF. The CDR3, as DNA: TGTGCCAGCAGTTTTTACAGGGGAGGGGCAGAGACCCAGTACTTC.

V usage is TRBV7-9 and J usage is TRBJ2-1, with TRBD1 matching 7 bases. Germline V gene data show CDR1 as SEHNR and CDR2 as FQNEAQ (reference sequence). J was trimmed by 9 bases and V by 1 base; bases with no gene match: 6. CDR3 length equals 14 residues. The CDR3 bases are TGTGCCAGCAGCTTAGAAAGGGGGCGGATTGAGCAGTTCTTC. This translates into CASSLERGRIEQFF. The whole variable domain, remainder taken from reference TRBV7-9 and TRBJ2-1, is DTGVSQNPRHKITKRGQNVTFRCDPISEHNRLYWYRQTLGQGPEFLTYFQNEAQLEKSRLLSDRFSAERPKGSFSTLEIQRTEQGDSAMYLCASSLERGRIEQFFGPGTRLTVL.

The chain couples TRBV30 to TRBJ1-2; the D gene is possibly TRBD1 (6 bases). The CDR3 length is 13 residues. Germline V CDR1 and CDR2: GTSNPN, SVGIG (reference sequence). Trimming took 7 bases from V and 3 from J, leaving 15 bases between them. The CDR3 loop reads CAYDRMDDYGYTF. In DNA form, the CDR3 reads TGTGCCTATGACAGGATGGACGACTATGGCTACACCTTC.